This entry lists 9 T cell receptor beta chains sequenced from one sample in a study of shared clonotypes between healthy human individuals. Sequencing used immunoSEQ multiplex PCR; TCRdb keeps in-frame clones, though not all of them. The table has more than 550,000 clones, about two thirds seen once. What was sequenced was memory CD4+ T cells sorted from blood. Subset noted: CD45RA-negative fraction. Receptors were obtained from a woman in her 30s in good health.

CDR3 sequence (DNA): TGTGCCAGCAGTGCCCTCGGGGATAGCTATGGCTACACCTTC. This gives the protein CASSALGDSYGYTF. The J gene is TRBJ1-2, the V gene TRBV2; D is unclear. The CDR3 covers 14 residues. Trimming took 4 bases from V and 4 from J, leaving 13 bases between them. Germline V gene sequence: CDR1 SNHLY, CDR2 FYNNEI. The full variable domain, completed using reference TRBV2 and TRBJ1-2, is EPEVTQTPSHQVTQMGQEVILRCVPISNHLYFYWYRQILGQKVEFLVSFYNNEISEKSEIFDDQFSVERPDGSNFTLKIRSTKLEDSAMYFCASSALGDSYGYTFGSGTRLTVV.

As regards this clone: One end of the junction does not line up with germline, which may come from a read error. The chain joins TRBV6-4 to TRBJ1-5, with D hard to call. Germline values: CDR1 MRHNA, CDR2 SNTAGT. The CDR3 sequence is 14 residues long. CDR3: CASSADYSNRPQHF. The CDR3 DNA reads TGTGCCAGCAGTGCTGATTATAGCAATCGGCCCCAGCATTTT.

This clone came up a few times. The chain uses TRBV4-1 and TRBJ1-4; D unresolved. Germline CDR1 and CDR2: MGHRA and YSYEKL. CDR3 length: 16 residues. Deletions cut 6 bases from V and 5 bases from J, with 19 bases between. CDR3 sequence reads: CASRAPGRAGNEKLFF. The DNA of the CDR3 is TGCGCCAGCAGGGCCCCCGGGAGGGCGGGGAATGAAAAACTGTTTTTT.

This chain connects TRBV19 to TRBJ1-4; 9 bases match TRBD1. V was pared by 4 bases and J by 6 bases, with 6 bases of the junction left unmatched. In germline, CDR1 is LNHDA, CDR2 SQIVND (reference sequence). The CDR3 runs to 15 residues. The CDR3 DNA follows: TGTGCCAGTAGTACTCCGACAGGGGGATATGAAAAACTGTTTTTT. Protein product: CASSTPTGGYEKLFF.

The chain couples TRBV6-1 to TRBJ1-5; D not certain. V was pared by 3 bases and J by 5 bases, with 5 bases between. CDR3 length: 12 residues. Germline values: CDR1 MNHNS, CDR2 SASEGT. CDR3 protein: CASSEAYQPQHF. DNA for the CDR3: TGTGCCAGCAGTGAGGCTTATCAGCCCCAGCATTTT.

The rearrangement joins TRBV29-1 to TRBJ2-7, with 7 bases aligning to TRBD1. The CDR3 runs to 14 residues. Trimming removed 6 bases from V and 1 base from J; junction bases left unmatched: 9. Germline CDR1 reads SQVTM; CDR2 reads ANQGSEA. CDR3 sequence (DNA): TGCAGCGTGCAATCCGGGACAGCTTCCTACGAGCAGTACTTC. It translates to CSVQSGTASYEQYF.

The V and J genes are TRBV7-9 and TRBJ2-5; 11 bases are a match to TRBD2. Germline loops: CDR1 SEHNR, CDR2 FQNEAQ (reference sequence). With V trimmed by 0 bases and J by 4 bases, 4 bases remained unmatched. The CDR3 is made up of 16 amino acids. This chain's CDR3 is CASSLALAGGGETQYF. In DNA, the CDR3 is TGTGCCAGCAGCTTAGCGCTAGCGGGAGGAGGAGAGACCCAGTACTTC.

The rearrangement joins TRBV11-3 to TRBJ2-7, with D perhaps given as TRBD1 or TRBD2 (5 bases each). Trimming shortened V by 5 bases and J by 3 bases, and 14 bases separated the two germline ends. There are 14 residues in the CDR3. The germline CDR1 and CDR2 sequences are SGHNT and YENEEA. In DNA form, the CDR3 reads TGTGCCAGCAGCAGGGGACCTCTGAACTACGAGCAGTACTTC. Translation: CASSRGPLNYEQYF. Combining the CDR3 with reference TRBV11-3 and TRBJ2-7 gives the whole variable domain EAGVVQSPRYKIIEKKQPVAFWCNPISGHNTLYWYLQNLGQGPELLIRYENEEAVDDSQLPKDRFSAERLKGVDSTLKIQPAELGDSAVYLCASSRGPLNYEQYFGPGTRLTVT.

The genes are TRBV4-1 and TRBJ2-4; 12 positions match TRBD2. The CDR3 loop spans 17 amino acids. J lost 3 bases, V lost 3 bases, and 6 bases had no gene match. Germline V gene data show CDR1 as MGHRA and CDR2 as YSYEKL. This CDR3 reads CASSHLAGGPHKNIQYF. In DNA form, the CDR3 reads TGCGCCAGCAGCCATCTAGCGGGAGGGCCGCACAAAAACATTCAGTACTTC.